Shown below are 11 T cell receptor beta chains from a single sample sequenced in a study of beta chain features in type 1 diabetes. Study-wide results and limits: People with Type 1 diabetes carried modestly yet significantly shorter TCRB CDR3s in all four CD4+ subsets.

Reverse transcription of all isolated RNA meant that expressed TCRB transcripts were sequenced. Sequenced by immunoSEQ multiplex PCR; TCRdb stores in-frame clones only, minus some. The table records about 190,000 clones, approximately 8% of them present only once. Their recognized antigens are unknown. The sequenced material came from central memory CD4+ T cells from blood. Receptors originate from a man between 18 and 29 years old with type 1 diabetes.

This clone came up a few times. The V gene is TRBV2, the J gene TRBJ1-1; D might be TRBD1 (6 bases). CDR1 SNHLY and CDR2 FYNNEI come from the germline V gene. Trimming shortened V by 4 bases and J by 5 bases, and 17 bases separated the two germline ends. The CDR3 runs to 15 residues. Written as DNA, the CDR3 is TGTGCCAGCAGTGCCAGGGGAACTCATAGTACTGAAGCTTTCTTT. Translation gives CASSARGTHSTEAFF.

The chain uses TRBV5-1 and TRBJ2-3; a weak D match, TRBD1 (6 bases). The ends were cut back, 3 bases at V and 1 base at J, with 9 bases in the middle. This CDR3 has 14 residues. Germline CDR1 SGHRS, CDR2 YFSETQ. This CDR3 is CASSSGTRTDTQYF. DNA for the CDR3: TGCGCCAGCAGCTCCGGGACACGCACAGATACGCAGTATTTT. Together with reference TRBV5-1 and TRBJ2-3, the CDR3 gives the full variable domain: KAGVTQTPRYLIKTRGQQVTLSCSPISGHRSVSWYQQTPGQGLQFLFEYFSETQRNKGNFPGRFSGRQFSNSRSEMNVSTLELGDSALYLCASSSGTRTDTQYFGPGTRLTVL.

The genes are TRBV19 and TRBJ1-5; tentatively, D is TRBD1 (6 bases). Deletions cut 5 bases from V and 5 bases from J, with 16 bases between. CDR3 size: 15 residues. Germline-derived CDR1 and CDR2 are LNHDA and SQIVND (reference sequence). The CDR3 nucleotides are TGTGCCAGTAGTCCTGCCCCAGGGGCCTATCAGCCCCAGCATTTT. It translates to CASSPAPGAYQPQHF.

Here the CDR3 reads CASSGLASTGELFF. The CDR3 region has the DNA TGTGCCAGCAGCGGCCTAGCTAGCACCGGGGAGCTGTTTTTT. The chain has TRBV9 and TRBJ2-2, with D possibly being TRBD2 (5 bases). Deletions cut 3 bases from V and 4 bases from J, with 10 bases between. Germline CDR1 and CDR2: SGDLS and YYNGEE. The CDR3 is made up of 14 amino acids.

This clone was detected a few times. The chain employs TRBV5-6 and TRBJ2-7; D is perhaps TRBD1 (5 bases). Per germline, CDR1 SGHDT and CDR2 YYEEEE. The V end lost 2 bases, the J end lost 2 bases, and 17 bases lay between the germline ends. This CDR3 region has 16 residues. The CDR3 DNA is TGTGCCAGCAGCTTCTTCCAGGGTTCGGTAACCTACGAGCAGTACTTC. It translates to CASSFFQGSVTYEQYF.

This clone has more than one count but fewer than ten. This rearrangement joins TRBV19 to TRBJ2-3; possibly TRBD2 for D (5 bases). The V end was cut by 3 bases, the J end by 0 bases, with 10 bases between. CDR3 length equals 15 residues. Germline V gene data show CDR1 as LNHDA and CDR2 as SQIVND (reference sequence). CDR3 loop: CASSINRRSTDTQYF. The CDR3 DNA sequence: TGTGCCAGTAGTATCAATAGGAGGAGCACAGATACGCAGTATTTT.

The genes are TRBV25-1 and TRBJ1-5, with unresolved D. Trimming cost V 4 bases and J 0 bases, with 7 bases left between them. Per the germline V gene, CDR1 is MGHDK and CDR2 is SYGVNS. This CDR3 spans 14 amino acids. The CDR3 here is CASSGRDSNQPQHF. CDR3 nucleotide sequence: TGTGCCAGCAGTGGACGGGATAGCAATCAGCCCCAGCATTTT.

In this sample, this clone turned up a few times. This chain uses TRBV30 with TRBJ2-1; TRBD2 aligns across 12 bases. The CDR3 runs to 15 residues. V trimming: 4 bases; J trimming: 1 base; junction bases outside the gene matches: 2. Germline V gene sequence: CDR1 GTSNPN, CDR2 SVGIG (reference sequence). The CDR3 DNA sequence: TGTGCCTGGACTAGCGGGGGGGGTTCCTACAATGAGCAGTTCTTC. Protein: CAWTSGGGSYNEQFF.

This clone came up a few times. CDR3 region: CASSRRSGAYGQPQHF. CDR3 DNA sequence: TGTGCCAGCAGCCGCAGGTCAGGGGCGTATGGTCAGCCCCAGCATTTT. This sequence joins TRBV28 and TRBJ1-5; D is perhaps TRBD1 (6 bases). Germline values: CDR1 MDHEN, CDR2 SYDVKM. The CDR3 is made up of 16 amino acids. V was clipped by 6 bases and J by 6 bases, with 21 bases between them.

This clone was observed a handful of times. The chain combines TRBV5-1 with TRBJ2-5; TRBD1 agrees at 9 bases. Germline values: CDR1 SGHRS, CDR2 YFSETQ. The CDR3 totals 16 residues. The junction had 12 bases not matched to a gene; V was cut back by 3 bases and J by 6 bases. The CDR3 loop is CASSSVTQGATKTQYF. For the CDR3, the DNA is TGCGCCAGCAGCTCCGTAACACAGGGGGCGACGAAGACCCAGTACTTC.

CDR3 DNA sequence: TGTGCCAGCAGCCTACCGGGACAGGGCGAGCAGTACTTC. Translated: CASSLPGQGEQYF. The chain has TRBV6-6 and TRBJ2-7, with 9 bases aligning to TRBD1. The CDR3 is 13 residues long. The germline V gene has CDR1 MNHNY and CDR2 SVGAGI (reference sequence). J gave up 6 bases and V 6 bases, and 6 bases lay outside the gene matches.